This T cell receptor (beta chain) came from a study of T cells in Graves' hyperthyroidism and ophthalmopathy. Across the study: It was at initial diagnosis, before any treatment, that peripheral blood was collected. Findings and caveats of the study: A model using 13 V-J features told ophthalmopathy apart from stable hyperthyroidism. Appearing also in blood were most of the thyroid clonotypes expanded above 0.001.

Turning to this clonotype: Its antigen is currently unknown.

Trimming stripped 0 bases from V and 10 bases from J, with 14 bases between. This CDR3 contains 14 residues. From germline, CDR1 is SGHRS and CDR2 YFSETQ. The TCR beta CDR3 regions underwent amplification using RNA transcripts as the source. An initial round of RT-PCR targeting the TCR CDR3 relied on the HTBI primer set. TCRdb recomputed calls from the multiplex PCR reads with MiXCR, one row per CDR3 protein. The repertoire holds 250,000 to 300,000 distinct CDR3 sequences, roughly 19% seen once, with roughly 40% in the top ten. Each diagnosis drew on symptoms, thyroxine, TRAb, thyroid ultrasound and orbital computed tomography findings.

Input material: blood. This rearrangement joins TRBV5-1 to TRBJ2-1; the D gene is possibly TRBD2 (6 bases). The source of this sequence is a man aged 45-65 years with Graves' ophthalmopathy. The CDR3 sequence is CASSLASAGQEQFF. The CDR3 DNA is TGCGCCAGCAGCTTGGCCTCAGCGGGTCAGGAGCAGTTCTTC.